The 32 T cell receptor beta chains below all came from one sample that was sequenced in a study of monozygotic twins with inflammatory bowel disease. TCRdb re-called the 5' RACE reads and shows each CDR3 protein once, DNA omitted. The sample table includes about 300,000 distinct CDR3 sequences. Sequenced sample: blood. The source is a human donor with ulcerative colitis or Crohn's disease, or a healthy co-twin of an affected twin (not recorded which).

The chain links TRBV20-1 to TRBJ2-7; TCRdb names TRBD2, which stays unverified in the absence of DNA. The CDR3 length is 14 residues. Per the germline V gene, CDR1 is DFQATT and CDR2 is SNEGSKA (reference sequence). The CDR3 sequence is CSARVVGTSYEQYF.

The V call is TRBV6-5, the J call TRBJ1-2; the D call from TCRdb, TRBD1, cannot be confirmed without DNA. CDR1 and CDR2 (germline): MNHEY, SVGAGI. CDR3 length: 16 residues. The CDR3 sequence is CASSSTGTGLGGGYTF.

This chain joins TRBV19 and TRBJ2-1; the TRBD2 assignment by TCRdb is unverifiable without DNA. Germline V gives CDR1 LNHDA, CDR2 SQIVND (reference sequence). The CDR3 consists of 12 residues. The CDR3 is CASRLGGNEQFF.

The V gene is TRBV6-1, the J gene TRBJ2-1; no DNA is available, so the TRBD1 call from TCRdb remains unchecked. Germline CDR1 and CDR2: MNHNS and SASEGT. This CDR3 region has 16 residues. CDR3 loop: CASRATGTASYNEQFF.

The V and J genes are TRBV6-5 and TRBJ1-2; TCRdb's assignment of TRBD1 cannot be checked, as there is no DNA. The germline V gene encodes CDR1 MNHEY and CDR2 SVGAGI. CDR3 length: 15 residues. The CDR3 sequence is CASSFAIGTVYGYTF.

The rearrangement links TRBV12-3 or TRBV12-4 to TRBJ2-7; TCRdb's D gene call, TRBD1, goes unchecked for lack of DNA. CDR3 length equals 15 residues. Here the CDR3 reads CASSAKGTGKGEQYF.

J is TRBJ2-2 and V is TRBV30; without DNA, the TCRdb call of TRBD2 cannot be checked. The germline V gene has CDR1 GTSNPN and CDR2 SVGIG (reference sequence). The CDR3 consists of 15 residues. CDR3 sequence reads: CAWSVIQAATGELFF.

The chain carries TRBV10-3 and TRBJ2-7; TCRdb's D call, TRBD1, is unchecked because there is no DNA. The CDR3 spans 14 residues. Germline CDR1 is ENHRY and CDR2 is SYGVKD. CDR3 sequence: CAIRPGQGVNWQYF.

The V gene is TRBV15, the J gene TRBJ2-6. Looked up from germline, CDR1 is LNHNV and CDR2 is YYDKDF (reference sequence). The CDR3 covers 15 residues. The CDR3 sequence: CATSIWGSGANVLTF.

This rearrangement joins TRBV5-5 to TRBJ1-5. CDR1 and CDR2 (germline): SGHKS, YYEKEE (reference sequence). The CDR3 is 15 residues long. The CDR3 protein is CASSLVGTQIQPQHF.

The V call is TRBV4-3, the J call TRBJ1-2. The CDR3 runs to 14 residues. Germline V gene sequence: CDR1 LGHNA, CDR2 YSLEER. The CDR3 sequence: CASSQGDGDYGYTF.

The chain joins TRBV7-3 to TRBJ2-3; TCRdb gives TRBD2 as the D gene, but with no DNA this cannot be confirmed. CDR1 SGHTA and CDR2 FQGTGA come from the germline V gene. The CDR3 is made up of 16 amino acids. Here the CDR3 reads CASSLRPGLPSEVQYF.

The gene calls are TRBV7-8 and TRBJ2-7; as DNA is missing, the TRBD2 call by TCRdb cannot be tested. Germline V gene lookup returns CDR1 SGHVS and CDR2 FQNEAQ. The CDR3 covers 16 residues. This chain's CDR3 is CASSIVGTSVSYEQYF.

The chain joins TRBV7-2 to TRBJ2-3; checking the TCRdb D call of TRBD1 is not possible without DNA. Germline V lookup: CDR1 SGHTA, CDR2 FQGNSA. The CDR3 is made up of 14 amino acids. The CDR3 sequence: CASSNRDSTDTQYF.

The chain recombines TRBV12-3 or TRBV12-4 with TRBJ2-3; the D gene TCRdb calls, TRBD1, cannot be checked with no DNA. The CDR3 has 16 residues. CDR3 region: CASSSHARGAMGTQYF.

V gene TRBV6-1 combines with J gene TRBJ2-7; TCRdb designates TRBD2, a call that cannot be tested without DNA. The CDR3 extends over 15 amino acids. Germline V lookup: CDR1 MNHNS, CDR2 SASEGT. The CDR3 reads CASSRTSGSSYEQYF.

V is TRBV28 and J is TRBJ2-7; the TRBD2 assignment by TCRdb is unverifiable without DNA. Germline V lookup: CDR1 MDHEN, CDR2 SYDVKM. The CDR3 sequence is 13 residues long. This chain's CDR3 is CASKSGGAYEQYF.

The J gene is TRBJ2-7, the V gene TRBV14; the D call from TCRdb, TRBD2, cannot be confirmed without DNA. Germline lookup yields CDR1 SGHDN and CDR2 FVKESK. This CDR3 spans 14 amino acids. The CDR3 sequence is CASSQLAYPYEQYF.

The chain links TRBV15 to TRBJ1-5; the TRBD1 assignment by TCRdb is unverifiable without DNA. The V gene's germline CDR1 is LNHNV and CDR2 YYDKDF (reference sequence). The CDR3 extends over 15 amino acids. CDR3 sequence: CATSSGPGVNQPQHF.

The gene calls are TRBV5-4 and TRBJ1-1; TCRdb designates TRBD1, a call that cannot be tested without DNA. The CDR3 runs 14 residues. CDR1 and CDR2 (germline): SGHNT, YYREEE (reference sequence). CDR3: CASSLDRVQTEAFF.

The V and J genes are TRBV20-1 and TRBJ2-2; TCRdb's assignment of TRBD1 cannot be checked, as there is no DNA. The CDR3 has 14 amino acids. Germline loops: CDR1 DFQATT, CDR2 SNEGSKA (reference sequence). CDR3: CSAHPGGRPGELFF.

The chain is built from TRBV12-3 or TRBV12-4 and TRBJ1-5; the TCRdb D gene call, TRBD1, has no DNA to confirm it. The CDR3 sequence is 15 residues long. CDR3: CASSRDRVGNQPQHF.

The gene calls are TRBV7-2 and TRBJ2-3; without DNA, the TCRdb call of TRBD2 cannot be checked. Germline CDR1 and CDR2: SGHTA and FQGNSA. This CDR3 spans 15 amino acids. The CDR3 here is CASRITGTSGGAFYF.

The rearrangement links TRBV5-1 to TRBJ2-7; the TCRdb call, TRBD1, lacks DNA for checking. The CDR3 is 16 amino acids. Germline V CDR1 and CDR2: SGHRS, YFSETQ. The chain's CDR3 is CASSLARSGTGGEQYF.

The chain recombines TRBV7-2 with TRBJ2-5; TCRdb picks TRBD2, but there is no DNA to check that call. The germline V gene has CDR1 SGHTA and CDR2 FQGNSA. The CDR3 is 18 amino acids. CDR3 protein: CASSLGLAGLGAQETQYF.

This chain joins TRBV10-3 and TRBJ2-1. Germline CDR1 is ENHRY and CDR2 is SYGVKD. The CDR3 covers 16 residues. CDR3: CAISELESSSYNEQFF.

The J gene is TRBJ1-2, the V gene TRBV9; TCRdb's D call of TRBD1 is untestable without DNA. CDR1 is SGDLS and CDR2 is YYNGEE in the germline V gene. CDR3 length equals 15 residues. CDR3: CASSFSDSANYGYTF.

V is TRBV12-3 or TRBV12-4 and J is TRBJ1-2; TCRdb designates TRBD1, a call that cannot be tested without DNA. This CDR3 contains 15 residues. Here the CDR3 reads CASSPQDRGGYGYTF.

This rearrangement joins TRBV30 to TRBJ1-1; the D call of TRBD1 rests on TCRdb alone, since no DNA is present to check it. CDR1 and CDR2 from the germline V gene are GTSNPN and SVGIG (reference sequence). The CDR3 length is 14 residues. The CDR3 region is CAWSPKGSNTEAFF.

The J gene is TRBJ1-3, the V gene TRBV19; TCRdb picks TRBD1, but there is no DNA to check that call. There are 13 residues in the CDR3. The germline CDR1 and CDR2 sequences are LNHDA and SQIVND (reference sequence). The CDR3 loop reads CATGTLPGNTIYF.

The chain combines TRBV7-8 with TRBJ2-2; TCRdb's D call of TRBD2 is untestable without DNA. Germline lookup yields CDR1 SGHVS and CDR2 FQNEAQ. The CDR3 runs to 16 residues. The CDR3 loop reads CSSDYASSGLTGELFF.

This rearrangement joins TRBV2 to TRBJ1-1. Germline CDR1 is SNHLY and CDR2 is FYNNEI. The CDR3 sequence is 11 residues long. The CDR3 loop is CASSGYTEAFF. Complete variable domain (other parts from reference TRBV2 and TRBJ1-1): EPEVTQTPSHQVTQMGQEVILRCVPISNHLYFYWYRQILGQKVEFLVSFYNNEISEKSEIFDDQFSVERPDGSNFTLKIRSTKLEDSAMYFCASSGYTEAFFGQGTRLTVV.